This T cell receptor beta chain was identified in a study of blood T cell repertoires in COVID-19. Looking at the study overall: COVID-19 samples collected from the United States, Italy and Spain covered acute and convalescent phases. PBMCs, B-cell-depleted T cells, or T cells provided the cDNA or gDNA that made up the material.

This clone occurred once. Under the authors' procedure: Reference gene primer amplification in the assay estimated nucleated cell counts. Clones were sequenced by immunoSEQ multiplex PCR, and TCRdb holds only the in-frame ones, with some missing. The V and J calls and clone size were taken over from that table, and D and trimming were inferred from the DNA. Here the sample spans roughly 240,000 clones, less than 85% being singletons. Germline CDR1 and CDR2: MNHEY and SVGEGT. The V gene end was trimmed by 5 bases and the J gene end by 5 bases; junction bases not matched to a gene: 7. The CDR3 consists of 15 residues.

Specimen: peripheral blood. This sequence joins TRBV6-2 or TRBV6-3 and TRBJ2-2; 8 positions match TRBD2. This clonotype was obtained from a man in his 60s who had recovered from COVID-19. The CDR3 bases are TGTGCCAGCAGTAAACAGCGGGGGAGTACCGGGGAGCTGTTTTTT. This codes for CASSKQRGSTGELFF.